Below, 8 T cell receptor beta chains from the same sample are listed, as sequenced in a study of blood T cell repertoires in COVID-19. The repertoire was sequenced with immunoSEQ multiplex PCR; TCRdb's copy has only in-frame clones and lacks some. The profile shows around 200,000 clones, approximately 78% of them singletons. The specimen was peripheral blood. The receptors were gathered from an elderly woman with acute or convalescent COVID-19.

V and J are TRBV30 and TRBJ1-3; D perhaps matches TRBD1 (5 bases). The V and J ends lost 0 bases and 3 bases respectively, with 15 bases between them. The CDR3 consists of 16 residues. Germline V gene lookup returns CDR1 GTSNPN and CDR2 SVGIG (reference sequence). The chain's CDR3 is CAWSVNLSGVGNTIYF. CDR3 nucleotide sequence: TGTGCCTGGAGTGTAAACCTATCGGGGGTTGGAAACACCATATATTTT.

This clone turned up a few times. This CDR3 is CASSEGFGQGHF. CDR3 in DNA: TGTGCCAGCAGTGAAGGGTTCGGACAGGGGCATTTT. The chain joins TRBV2 to TRBJ1-5, with 8 nucleotides matching TRBD1. This CDR3 spans 12 amino acids. Germline V CDR1 and CDR2: SNHLY, FYNNEI. V shed 1 base, J shed 15 bases, and the junction held 5 bases outside the gene matches.

This clone was observed a few times. J is TRBJ2-5 and V is TRBV5-8, with 8 bases that match TRBD2. V lost 4 bases, J lost 4 bases, and 9 bases stayed unmatched. This CDR3 region has 15 residues. Germline V gives CDR1 SGHTS, CDR2 YDEGEE. The CDR3 DNA sequence: TGTGCCAGCAGCCCGCTGATACGGGGGGGAGAGACCCAGTACTTC. It specifies CASSPLIRGGETQYF. The full variable domain, completed using reference TRBV5-8 and TRBJ2-5, is EAGVTQSPTHLIKTRGQQATLRCSPISGHTSVYWYQQALGLGLQFLLWYDEGEERNRGNFPPRFSGRQFPNYSSELNVNALELEDSALYLCASSPLIRGGETQYFGPGTRLLVL.

The chain combines TRBV5-1 with TRBJ1-2, with 9 nucleotides matching TRBD1. CDR1 SGHRS and CDR2 YFSETQ come from the germline V gene. CDR3 length equals 15 residues. V shed 2 bases and J 7 bases; nucleotides not matched to a gene: 9. CDR3 nucleotides: TGCGCCAGCAGCTTCGGGACAGGGTACGAAAGTGGCTACACCTTC. Translated: CASSFGTGYESGYTF.

The chain carries TRBV25-1 and TRBJ2-1; possibly TRBD1 for D (6 bases). Germline V gene sequence: CDR1 MGHDK, CDR2 SYGVNS. Trimming removed 11 bases at V and 8 bases at J, with 16 bases between. The CDR3 is 12 amino acids. The CDR3 region is CALGGDIDEQFF. CDR3 coding DNA: TGTGCCTTAGGGGGAGACATCGATGAGCAGTTCTTC.

This chain joins TRBV20-1 and TRBJ1-1; 11 bases match TRBD1. The CDR3 totals 15 residues. The V gene end was trimmed by 5 bases and the J gene end by 4 bases; junction bases not matched to a gene: 9. From germline, CDR1 is DFQATT and CDR2 SNEGSKA (reference sequence). The CDR3 loop reads CSARGQGAGGTEAFF. Written as DNA, the CDR3 is TGCAGTGCTCGTGGACAGGGGGCTGGTGGCACTGAAGCTTTCTTT.

The CDR3: CASSLGRVTEAFF. For the CDR3, the DNA is TGTGCCAGCAGCTTAGGCAGGGTCACTGAAGCTTTCTTT. The chain recombines TRBV11-2 with TRBJ1-1, with D possibly TRBD1 on 5 matching bases. The ends were cut back, 1 base at V and 4 bases at J, with 7 bases in the middle. CDR3 length equals 13 residues. Germline V gene lookup returns CDR1 SGHAT and CDR2 FQNNGV. Full variable domain (outside the CDR3, taken from reference TRBV11-2 and TRBJ1-1): EAGVAQSPRYKIIEKRQSVAFWCNPISGHATLYWYQQILGQGPKLLIQFQNNGVVDDSQLPKDRFSAERLKGVDSTLKIQPAKLEDSAVYLCASSLGRVTEAFFGQGTRLTVV.

The chain combines TRBV19 with TRBJ1-5; TRBD1 might be the D (6 bases). Germline V gene sequence: CDR1 LNHDA, CDR2 SQIVND (reference sequence). The length of the CDR3 is 13 residues. Trimming pared 4 bases from V and 5 bases from J, leaving 9 bases between. CDR3 DNA sequence: TGTGCCAGTAGTAGGGGGCGCGATCAGCCCCAGCATTTT. Its protein product is CASSRGRDQPQHF.